This T cell receptor (beta chain) was documented in a study of blood T cell repertoires in COVID-19. The overall study: Specimens from acute and convalescent COVID-19 originated in the United States, Italy and Spain. From T cells, B-cell-depleted T cells, or PBMCs came the material, which was cDNA or gDNA.

Authors' analysis steps: The assay estimated nucleated cells by amplifying reference gene primers. Repertoires were generated with immunoSEQ multiplex PCR, while TCRdb's copy carries only in-frame clones and drops some. D and trimming come from the DNA, and the V and J calls and clone size come from that table. The sample records around 150,000 clones, about 78% being singletons. The clonotype was recovered from a man aged 55 to 70 who had recovered from COVID-19. The source material was peripheral blood.

The CDR3 sequence: CASSQDAAAQGETQYF. In nucleotides, the CDR3 is TGTGCCAGCAGCCAAGATGCCGCGGCCCAAGGAGAGACCCAGTACTTC. This chain links TRBV3-1 (or the pseudogene TRBV3-2) with TRBJ2-5; the D is unclear. The CDR3 has 16 residues. Germline loops: CDR1 LGHDT, CDR2 YNNKEL (reference sequence). The V gene lost 0 bases and the J gene lost 4 bases, with 15 bases spanning the gap.